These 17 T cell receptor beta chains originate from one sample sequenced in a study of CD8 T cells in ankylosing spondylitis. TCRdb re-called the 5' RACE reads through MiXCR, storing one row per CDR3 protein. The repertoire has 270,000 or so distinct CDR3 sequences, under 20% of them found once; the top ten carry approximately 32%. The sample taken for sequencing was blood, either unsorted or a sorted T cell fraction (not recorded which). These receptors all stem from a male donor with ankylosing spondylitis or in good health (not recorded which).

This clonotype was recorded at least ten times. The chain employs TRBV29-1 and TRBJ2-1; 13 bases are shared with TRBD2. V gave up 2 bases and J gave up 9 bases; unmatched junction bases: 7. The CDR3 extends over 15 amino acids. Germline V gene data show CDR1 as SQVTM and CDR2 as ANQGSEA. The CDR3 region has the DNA TGCAGCGTTGAAACTCCGGGACTAGCGGGATCTGAGCAGTTCTTC. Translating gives CSVETPGLAGSEQFF.

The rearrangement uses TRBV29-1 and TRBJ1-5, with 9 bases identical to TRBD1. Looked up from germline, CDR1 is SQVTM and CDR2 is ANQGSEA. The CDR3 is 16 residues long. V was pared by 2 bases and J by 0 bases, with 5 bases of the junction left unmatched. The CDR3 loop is CSVEMRDRDSNQPQHF. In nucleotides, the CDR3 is TGCAGCGTTGAAATGAGGGACAGGGATAGCAATCAGCCCCAGCATTTT.

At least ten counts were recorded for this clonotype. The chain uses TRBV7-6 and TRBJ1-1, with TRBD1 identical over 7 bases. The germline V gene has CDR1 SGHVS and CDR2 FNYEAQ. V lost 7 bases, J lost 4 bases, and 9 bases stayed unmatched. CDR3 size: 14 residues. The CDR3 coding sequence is TGTGCCAGCACCAGCGAGACAGGGTTCACTGAAGCTTTCTTT. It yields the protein CASTSETGFTEAFF.

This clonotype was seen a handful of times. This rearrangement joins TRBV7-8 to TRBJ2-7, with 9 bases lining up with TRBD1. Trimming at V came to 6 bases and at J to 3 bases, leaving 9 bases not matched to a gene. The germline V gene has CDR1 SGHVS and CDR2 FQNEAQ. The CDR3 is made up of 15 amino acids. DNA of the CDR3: TGTGCCAGCAGACTAGGACAGGGGAGGGGCTACGAGCAGTACTTC. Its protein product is CASRLGQGRGYEQYF.

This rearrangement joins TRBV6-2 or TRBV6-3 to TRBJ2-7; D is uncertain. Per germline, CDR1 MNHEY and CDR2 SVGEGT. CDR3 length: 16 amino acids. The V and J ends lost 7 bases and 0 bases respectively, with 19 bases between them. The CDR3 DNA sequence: TGTGCCAGCACCCCGGTGGGCTACCTCCCCTCCTACGAGCAGTACTTC. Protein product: CASTPVGYLPSYEQYF.

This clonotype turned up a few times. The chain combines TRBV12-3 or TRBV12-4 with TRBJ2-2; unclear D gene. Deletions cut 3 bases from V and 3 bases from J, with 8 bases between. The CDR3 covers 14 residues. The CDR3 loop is CASSFGGDTGELFF. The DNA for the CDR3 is TGTGCCAGCAGTTTTGGCGGCGACACCGGGGAGCTGTTTTTT.

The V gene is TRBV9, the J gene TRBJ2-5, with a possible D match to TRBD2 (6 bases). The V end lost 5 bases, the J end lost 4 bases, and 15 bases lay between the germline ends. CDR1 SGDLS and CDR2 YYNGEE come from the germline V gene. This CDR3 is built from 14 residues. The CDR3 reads CASSEGGTGETQYF. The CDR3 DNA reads TGTGCCAGCAGTGAAGGAGGGACGGGAGAGACCCAGTACTTC. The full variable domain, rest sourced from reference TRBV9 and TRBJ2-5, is DSGVTQTPKHLITATGQRVTLRCSPRSGDLSVYWYQQSLDQGLQFLIQYYNGEERAKGNILERFSAQQFPDLHSELNLSSLELGDSALYFCASSEGGTGETQYFGPGTRLLVL.

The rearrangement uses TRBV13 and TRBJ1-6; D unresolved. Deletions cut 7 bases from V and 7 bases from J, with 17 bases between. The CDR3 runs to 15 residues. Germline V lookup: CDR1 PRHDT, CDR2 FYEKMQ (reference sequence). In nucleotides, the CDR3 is TGTGCCAGCACCCCGCCCCAGGAGCTGAATTCACCCCTCCACTTT. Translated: CASTPPQELNSPLHF. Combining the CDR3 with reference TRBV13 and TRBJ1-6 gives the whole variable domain AAGVIQSPRHLIKEKRETATLKCYPIPRHDTVYWYQQGPGQDPQFLISFYEKMQSDKGSIPDRFSAQQFSDYHSELNMSSLELGDSALYFCASTPPQELNSPLHFGNGTRLTVT.

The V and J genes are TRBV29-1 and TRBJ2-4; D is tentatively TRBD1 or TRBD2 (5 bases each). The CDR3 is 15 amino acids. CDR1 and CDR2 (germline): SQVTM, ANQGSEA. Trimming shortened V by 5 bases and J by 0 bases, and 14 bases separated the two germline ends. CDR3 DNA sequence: TGCAGCGTTCAAGGGGACCCGCTAGCCAAAAACATTCAGTACTTC. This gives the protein CSVQGDPLAKNIQYF.

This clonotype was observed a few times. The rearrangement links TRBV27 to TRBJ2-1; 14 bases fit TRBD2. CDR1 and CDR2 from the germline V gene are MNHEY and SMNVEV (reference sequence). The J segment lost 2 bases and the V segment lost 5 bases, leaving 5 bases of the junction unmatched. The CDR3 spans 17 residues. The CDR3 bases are TGTGCCAGCAGTACCGGGACTAGCGGGGGCCCCTACAATGAGCAGTTCTTC. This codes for CASSTGTSGGPYNEQFF.

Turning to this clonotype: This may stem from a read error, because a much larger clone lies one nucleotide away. The CDR3 loop reads CASSLQVPEAFF. Written as DNA, the CDR3 is TGTGCCAGCAGCTTACAGGTCCCTGAAGCTTTCTTT. V usage is TRBV7-9 and J usage is TRBJ1-1; no firm D call. V lost 2 bases to trimming and J lost 6 bases, with 7 bases between them. Germline V gives CDR1 SEHNR, CDR2 FQNEAQ (reference sequence). The CDR3 totals 12 residues.

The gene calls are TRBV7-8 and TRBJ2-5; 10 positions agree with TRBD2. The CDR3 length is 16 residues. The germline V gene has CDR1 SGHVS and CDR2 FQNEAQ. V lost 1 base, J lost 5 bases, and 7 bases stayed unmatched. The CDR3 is CASSLESLAGAETQYF. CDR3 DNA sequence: TGTGCCAGCAGCTTAGAATCCCTAGCGGGAGCTGAGACCCAGTACTTC.

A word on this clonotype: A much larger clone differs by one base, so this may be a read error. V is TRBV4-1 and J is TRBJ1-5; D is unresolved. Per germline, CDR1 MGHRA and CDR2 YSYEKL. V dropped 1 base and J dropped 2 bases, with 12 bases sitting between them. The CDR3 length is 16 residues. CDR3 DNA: TGCGCCAGCAGCCAAGCCTCACAGAGGGGCAATCAGCCCCAGCATTTT. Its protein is CASSQASQRGNQPQHF.

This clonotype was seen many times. The CDR3 region is CSARDLDNEQFF. In DNA form, the CDR3 reads TGCAGTGCTAGAGACTTGGACAATGAGCAGTTCTTC. J is TRBJ2-1 and V is TRBV20-1; no reliable D call. CDR1 is DFQATT, CDR2 SNEGSKA, per germline (reference sequence). The V end was cut by 0 bases, the J end by 5 bases, with 5 bases between. The CDR3 is made up of 12 amino acids.

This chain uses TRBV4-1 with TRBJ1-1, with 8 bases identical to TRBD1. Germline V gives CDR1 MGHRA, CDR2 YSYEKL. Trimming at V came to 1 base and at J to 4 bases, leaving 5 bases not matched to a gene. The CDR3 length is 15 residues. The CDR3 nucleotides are TGCGCCAGCAGCCAAGGACAGGGGTGGAGCACTGAAGCTTTCTTT. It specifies CASSQGQGWSTEAFF.

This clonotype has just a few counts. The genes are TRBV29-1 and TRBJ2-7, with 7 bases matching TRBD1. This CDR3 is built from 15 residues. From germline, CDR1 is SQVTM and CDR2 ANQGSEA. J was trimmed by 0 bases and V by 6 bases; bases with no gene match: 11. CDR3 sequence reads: CSVTRARDSSYEQYF. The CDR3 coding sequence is TGCAGCGTAACCCGGGCACGGGACAGCTCCTACGAGCAGTACTTC.

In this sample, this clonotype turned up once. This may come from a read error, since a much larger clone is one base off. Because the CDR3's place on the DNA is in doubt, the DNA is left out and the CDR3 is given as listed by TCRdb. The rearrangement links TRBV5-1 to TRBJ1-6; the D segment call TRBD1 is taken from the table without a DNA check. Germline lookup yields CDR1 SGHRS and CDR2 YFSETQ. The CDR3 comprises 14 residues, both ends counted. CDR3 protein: CASSFGTGSSPLPF.